This T cell receptor beta chain was documented in a study of esophageal squamous cell carcinoma under preoperative chemotherapy. Looking at the study overall: TCR repertoires were profiled from both peripheral blood T cells and tumor-infiltrating lymphocytes.

Study findings and constraints: Tumor-infiltrating lymphocytes showed no significant post-chemotherapy TCR diversity increase, unlike peripheral T cells. After paclitaxel-nedaplatin, abundant clones were more likely to contract than amplify. Post-treatment tumor-infiltrating lymphocytes appeared partly derived from peripheral T cells migrating into the tumor.

Time point denoted: after preoperative PTX-NDP chemotherapy. Concerning this clonotype: The antigen is not known.

TCRdb recomputed calls from the PCR reads with MiXCR, one row per CDR3 protein. Found here are around 19,000 distinct CDR3 sequences, about 43% of them singletons; the top ten hold roughly 30%. Trimming removed 7 bases from V and 3 bases from J, with 16 bases in between. Germline-derived CDR1 and CDR2 are MNHNS and SASEGT. The CDR3 runs 15 residues. This TCR was sampled from a human donor with esophageal squamous cell carcinoma. The donor label of this sample is uncertain. Sample acquisition took place from a patient given preoperative chemotherapy. This rearrangement joins TRBV6-1 to TRBJ1-5; D is possibly TRBD1 (6 bases). The CDR3 spells CASTEETGDNQPQHF. CDR3 DNA sequence: TGTGCCAGCACCGAGGAGACAGGAGACAATCAGCCCCAGCATTTT.